This T cell receptor (beta chain) was found in a study of CD8 T cells in ankylosing spondylitis. Study results and caveats: Disease-linked clones were reportedly significantly enriched in matched ankylosing spondylitis synovial fluid. Several highly homologous variants formed a TCR beta motif that appeared characteristic of ankylosing spondylitis blood.

This clonotype has a count of ten or more. Antigen specificity is unknown. In TCRdb, the 5' RACE reads were re-called with MiXCR into one record per CDR3 protein. The top ten clones hold 4.1% of a sample with approximately 130,000 distinct CDR3 sequences, approximately 10% of them seen once. V shed 10 bases and J 0 bases; nucleotides not matched to a gene: 11. The CDR3 consists of 17 residues. CDR1 is SGHVS and CDR2 is FQNEAQ in the germline V gene. The V call is TRBV7-8, the J call TRBJ2-3; TRBD2 matches 12 bases. This clonotype originated in a female donor with ankylosing spondylitis or in good health (not recorded which). The sample comprised blood, either unsorted or a sorted T cell fraction (not recorded which). CDR3 loop: CATYWTSGMTSTDTQYF. CDR3 bases: TGTGCCACGTACTGGACTAGCGGGATGACTAGCACAGATACGCAGTATTTT.